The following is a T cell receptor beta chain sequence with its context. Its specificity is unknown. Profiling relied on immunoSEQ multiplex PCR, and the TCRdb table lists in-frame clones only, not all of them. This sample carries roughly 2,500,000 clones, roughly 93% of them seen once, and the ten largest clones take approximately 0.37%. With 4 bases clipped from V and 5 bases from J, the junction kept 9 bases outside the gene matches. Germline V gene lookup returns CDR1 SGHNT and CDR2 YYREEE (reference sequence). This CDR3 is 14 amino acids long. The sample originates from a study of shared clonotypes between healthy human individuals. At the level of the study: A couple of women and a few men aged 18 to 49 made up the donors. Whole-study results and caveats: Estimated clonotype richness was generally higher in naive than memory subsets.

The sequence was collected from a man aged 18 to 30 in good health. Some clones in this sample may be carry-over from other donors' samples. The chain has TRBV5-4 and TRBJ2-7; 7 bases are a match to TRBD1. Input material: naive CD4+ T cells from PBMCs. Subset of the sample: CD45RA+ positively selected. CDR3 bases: TGTGCCAGCAGCGTCGTAGGGGGCTGGGACGAGCAGTACTTC. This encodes CASSVVGGWDEQYF.